One sample yielded the 13 T cell receptor beta chains listed below, sequenced in a study of spatial heterogeneity in lung cancer. Study-wide findings and caveats: How many expanded intratumoral alpha and beta TCRs were present tracked the tumor mutation count, which was a count of nonsynonymous mutations.

TCRdb passed the 5' RACE reads through MiXCR, listing each CDR3 protein once. The profile shows about 6,900 distinct CDR3 sequences, over 10% of them singletons. These receptors are not linked to any known antigen. This sample's time point: sample taken at primary tumor resection. The sample in question was lung tumor tissue, obtained at surgery. The receptors shown here come from a male donor with early-stage non-small cell lung cancer.

This clonotype was counted only a few times. Since the library was made to target alpha chains, this beta chain is a stray read and its abundance is not meaningful. The rearrangement links TRBV6-5 to TRBJ1-4; D not resolved. The germline gives CDR1 MNHEY, CDR2 SVGAGI. Trimming removed 5 bases at V and 11 bases at J, with 15 bases between. The CDR3 runs 13 residues. The CDR3 is CASSGIRRGKLFF. CDR3 nucleotides: TGTGCCAGCAGTGGGATCCGCCGTGGGAAACTGTTTTTT.

By sample fraction, this clonotype is medium-sized. This beta chain is off target for a library built for alpha chains, so its abundance means little. The CDR3 DNA sequence: TGCGCCAGCAGCTTGGTTGGGGCCAACGTCCTGACTTTC. This gives the protein CASSLVGANVLTF. The chain combines TRBV5-1 with TRBJ2-6; D call uncertain. The CDR3 loop spans 13 amino acids. Between the trimmed V and J ends, which lost 0 bases and 3 bases, there was a span of 1 base. Germline lookup yields CDR1 SGHRS and CDR2 YFSETQ.

This clonotype was seen many times. Little can be read into the size of this beta chain, an off-target read in a library designed for alpha chains. V and J are TRBV27 and TRBJ2-1; no firm D call. CDR1 and CDR2 from the germline V gene are MNHEY and SMNVEV (reference sequence). The CDR3 is made up of 13 amino acids. V was clipped by 6 bases and J by 8 bases, with 14 bases between them. The CDR3 DNA is TGTGCCAGCAGGGTGAGCCCATACCATGAGCAGTTCTTC. It translates to CASRVSPYHEQFF.

This clonotype is medium-sized (0.01 to 0.1%) in the sample. Since it is a stray read in a library aimed at alpha chains, this beta chain has a size that is not meaningful. The CDR3 is CSVKLWTSDSYEQYF. The DNA for the CDR3 is TGCAGCGTTAAGTTGTGGACTAGCGATTCGTACGAGCAGTACTTC. The chain links TRBV29-1 to TRBJ2-7, with TRBD2 matching over 9 bases. The CDR3 has 15 amino acids. Germline assignment: CDR1 SQVTM and CDR2 ANQGSEA. With V trimmed by 5 bases and J by 4 bases, 12 bases remained unmatched.

This clonotype is deemed medium-sized. Because this beta chain is a stray read in a library intended to capture alpha chains, its abundance should not be given much weight. The chain has TRBV2 and TRBJ1-5, with D possibly being TRBD1 (5 bases). The ends were cut back, 5 bases at V and 11 bases at J, with 10 bases in the middle. The CDR3 is made up of 11 amino acids. Germline-derived CDR1 and CDR2 are SNHLY and FYNNEI. CDR3 in DNA: TGTGCCAGCAGTAACGGGGCGACCCAGCATTTT. Its protein is CASSNGATQHF. Drawing the rest from reference TRBV2 and TRBJ1-5, the complete variable domain is EPEVTQTPSHQVTQMGQEVILRCVPISNHLYFYWYRQILGQKVEFLVSFYNNEISEKSEIFDDQFSVERPDGSNFTLKIRSTKLEDSAMYFCASSNGATQHFGDGTRLSIL.

This clonotype was seen repeatedly, ten times or more. This beta chain represents an off-target read in a library built for alpha chains; its size is of limited meaning. The V gene is TRBV12-3 or TRBV12-4, the J gene TRBJ1-1; D ambiguous. The CDR3 is 12 residues long. Trimming stripped 6 bases from V and 8 bases from J, with 13 bases between. In DNA, the CDR3 is TGTGCCAGCAGCCAAGGACGGCAGGAAGCTTTCTTT. Its protein product is CASSQGRQEAFF.

This clonotype is medium-sized within its sample. This beta chain is a stray sequence in a library constructed for alpha chains; its clone size is not meaningful. The V call is TRBV28, the J call TRBJ1-2, with D unresolved. This CDR3 comprises 15 residues. CDR1 MDHEN and CDR2 SYDVKM come from the germline V gene. The ends were cut back, 7 bases at V and 5 bases at J, with 20 bases in the middle. In nucleotides, the CDR3 is TGTGCCAGCACCATTCCCGCGGAGGGCCGATATGGCTACACCTTC. It is translated as CASTIPAEGRYGYTF.

This clonotype was picked up many times. A library made for alpha chains picked up this beta chain off target, so its size means little. This chain joins TRBV27 and TRBJ2-1; TRBD2 matches at 12 bases. Germline V gives CDR1 MNHEY, CDR2 SMNVEV (reference sequence). The CDR3 totals 19 residues. Trimming took 4 bases from V and 0 from J; bases not matched to a gene: 10. In DNA form, the CDR3 reads TGTGCCAGCAGTTATGCTAGCGGGAGGGTCCTAAGCTCCTACAATGAGCAGTTCTTC. This encodes CASSYASGRVLSSYNEQFF.

This clonotype has ten or more counts. This beta chain is a stray read from a library made for alpha chains; its abundance is not meaningful. The chain is built from TRBV6-2 or TRBV6-3 and TRBJ2-7, with D possibly being TRBD1 (6 bases). The V gene lost 6 bases and the J gene lost 0 bases, with 18 bases spanning the gap. CDR1 is MNHEY, CDR2 SVGEGT, per germline. The CDR3 sequence is 16 residues long. In DNA form, the CDR3 reads TGTGCCAGCAGCCGGACCGACAGGACACCCTCCTACGAGCAGTACTTC. Amino acids: CASSRTDRTPSYEQYF.

This clonotype was found many times. Because the library targeted alpha chains, this beta chain is an off-target read whose size means little. The chain is built from TRBV7-9 and TRBJ1-1; D gene uncertain. The CDR3 loop spans 13 amino acids. The V gene's germline CDR1 is SEHNR and CDR2 FQNEAQ (reference sequence). Trimming left V 1 base short and J 6 bases short, with 9 bases between. CDR3 in DNA: TGTGCCAGCAGCTTAGGGGAGAAGGCTGAAGCTTTCTTT. It yields the protein CASSLGEKAEAFF. The full variable domain, its missing parts supplied by reference TRBV7-9 and TRBJ1-1, is DTGVSQNPRHKITKRGQNVTFRCDPISEHNRLYWYRQTLGQGPEFLTYFQNEAQLEKSRLLSDRFSAERPKGSFSTLEIQRTEQGDSAMYLCASSLGEKAEAFFGQGTRLTVV.

This clonotype was detected many times. As an off-target read in a library built for alpha chains, this beta chain has a frequency of little significance. The chain employs TRBV5-1 and TRBJ1-5, with no clear D. Germline V CDR1 and CDR2: SGHRS, YFSETQ. The CDR3 totals 13 residues. V gave up 5 bases and J gave up 0 bases, with 6 bases separating them. The CDR3 region is CASRLGSNQPQHF. The DNA of the CDR3 is TGCGCCAGCAGATTAGGTAGCAATCAGCCCCAGCATTTT.

In its sample, this clonotype is medium-sized (0.01 to 0.1%). Being off target in a library aimed at alpha chains, this beta chain has a size of little meaning. The V call is TRBV4-1, the J call TRBJ2-2; no definite D call. The germline V and J ends were trimmed by 0 bases and 5 bases, with 7 bases remaining between them. The CDR3 has 14 residues. Germline V CDR1 and CDR2: MGHRA, YSYEKL. The CDR3 loop is CASSQEQRTGELFF. The DNA for the CDR3 is TGCGCCAGCAGCCAAGAGCAACGAACCGGGGAGCTGTTTTTT.

This clonotype appeared many times. Because this beta chain is a stray read in a library intended to capture alpha chains, its abundance should not be given much weight. This chain joins TRBV5-4 and TRBJ2-3, with 9 bases lining up with TRBD1. Losses at the gene ends were 10 bases for V and 4 bases for J; bases not matched to a gene: 7. There are 13 residues in the CDR3. CDR1 is SGHNT, CDR2 YYREEE, per germline (reference sequence). DNA of the CDR3: TGTGCCCTGGGGGGACAGGGCTCAGATACGCAGTATTTT. The encoded protein is CALGGQGSDTQYF.